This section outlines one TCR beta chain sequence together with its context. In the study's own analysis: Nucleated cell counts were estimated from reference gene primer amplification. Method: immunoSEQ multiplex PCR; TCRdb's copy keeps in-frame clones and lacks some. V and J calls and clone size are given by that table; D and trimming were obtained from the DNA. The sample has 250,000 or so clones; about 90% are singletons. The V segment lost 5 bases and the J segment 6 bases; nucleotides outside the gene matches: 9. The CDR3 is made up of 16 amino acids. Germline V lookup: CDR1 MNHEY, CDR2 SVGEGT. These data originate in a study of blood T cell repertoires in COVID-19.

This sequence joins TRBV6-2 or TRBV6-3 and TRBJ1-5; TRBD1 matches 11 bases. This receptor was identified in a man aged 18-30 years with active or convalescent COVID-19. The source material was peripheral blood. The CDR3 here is CASSTRTGGVFQPQHF. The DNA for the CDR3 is TGTGCCAGCAGTACCCGGACAGGGGGCGTCTTTCAGCCCCAGCATTTT.